This TCR beta chain is from a study of cytomegalovirus exposure and HLA in healthy donors (dated by TCRdb to 2016 to 2017). At the level of the whole study: According to an earlier analysis of 450 to 650 of the donors, about 190 million T cells yielded 117 million unique TCR beta sequences and around 280 Gb of sequence data. An early release covering more than 500 HLA-typed donors comprised approximately 290 gigabases of sequencing data and around 80 million unique TCR sequences. The genetic ancestry cluster associated with self-reported Caucasian donors included roughly four fifths of the approximately 430 genotyped donors. The study aimed to test whether cataloging public T cell receptors could reveal signatures of past pathogen exposure. The T cell repertoires of 666 subjects were profiled by immunosequencing and related to cytomegalovirus serostatus. In addition to the first cohort of approximately 670 subjects, a separate validation cohort of over 90 different subjects was used. To predict cytomegalovirus infection status, the study combined high-throughput TCR immunosequencing, statistical association of individual TCRs with disease status, and machine learning. A later analysis re-examined previously published TCR beta repertoires from more than 550 donors and added high-resolution HLA genotyping to investigate patterns of TCR occurrence. Rather than drawing on any new phenotypic data, the later analysis identified candidate immune exposures from TCR beta sequences and the way those sequences occurred across donors. To decide whether each TCR beta V gene segment behaved as functional or pseudogenic, an earlier analysis of some 570 of the donors relied on high-throughput TCR beta sequencing. Donor age, sex, ethnicity and CMV serostatus were compiled alongside the repertoire data. Genome-wide SNP genotypes for about 60% of the 666 donors were used in a later genetic analysis, which treated that subset as a discovery cohort. All discovery cohort repertoires had been generated using a single sequencing platform. HLA typing covered class I and class II loci at four-digit resolution. Typing coverage differed by locus: A, B, C, DRB1 and DQB1 were typed in about 620-630 donors, DQA1 in about 500, DPA1 in some 610, and DPB1 in just under 490. About five DR-DQ haplotypes were handled as single units for association and clustering because linkage in the cohort was strong. On average, about 240,000 unique TCR beta nucleotide sequences were sequenced per donor among about 400 genotyped donors of the cohort, with roughly a sixth of those sequences being non-productive.

As to this clone: It lacks a known antigen. No base-level quality is on record; no much larger clone is a single base apart.

The CDR3 contains 15 residues, cysteine and phenylalanine counted. Just the 45-base CDR3 DNA is kept, in frame starting at base 1. The germline V gene provides CDR1 SNHLY and CDR2 FYNNEI. Unmatched junction bases come to 6, with V trimmed by 3 bases and J by 3 bases. The library was built by means of the immunoSEQ multiplex PCR assay. For the multiplex PCR, a mixture combining 60 forward primers for TCR Vbeta segments and 13 reverse primers for TCR Jbeta segments was used. Amplification of the CDR3 region of rearranged TCR beta genes was performed with a multiplex PCR assay on genomic DNA. The Illumina HiSeq System was used to sequence the amplified TCR beta libraries as 87-base-pair reads. Concerning the study's data processing: A later analysis tallied roughly 78 million unique TCR beta chains across the approximately 670 repertoires, and around 12 million of those chains were shared by two or more donors. A nearest-neighbor algorithm error-corrected the raw reads and collapsed the reads into unique sequences, merging closely related sequences to remove PCR and sequencing errors. To assign V, D and J gene segments, CDR3 sequences were aligned to IMGT reference sequences. For a sequence to be retained, at least a six-nucleotide match to both a V gene segment and a J gene segment was required. A rearrangement was called productive if the CDR3 had no stop codons and remained in frame with V and J, and every other rearrangement was called non-productive. Following IMGT convention, CDR3 was defined as the stretch from the second conserved V-encoded cysteine up to the conserved J-encoded phenylalanine. The earlier analysis of about 560 of the donors excluded any sequence lacking an unambiguous match to a single V gene segment. An earlier analysis of 550 to 650 of the donors classified V segments as functional when productive rearrangements were above 56.7% and as segregating when the standard deviation between donors was above 5%. A statistical classification framework was built to diagnose cytomegalovirus status from the catalog of TCR beta chain sequences. In a later analysis, V and J genes were assigned by comparing TCR nucleotide sequences against IMGT/GENE-DB human TR gene sequences. The TCRdist pipeline was used in a later analysis to assign CDR3 sequences and most-parsimonious VDJ recombination scenarios. A later analysis defined each TCR beta chain by its CDR3 amino acid sequence plus V-gene family, and excluded reads lacking a unique V-gene family. As a way to deal with suspected cross-contamination and a sequencing artifact, a later analysis dropped approximately 590 nucleotide sequences that were highly shared and had low generation probability. In a later analysis, a clonal expansion index for each public chain was calculated from normalized within-repertoire ranks of inferred template counts. A later analysis computed generation probabilities with a VDJ recombination model fitted to out-of-frame rearrangements, and checked the results against IGoR. In a later analysis, hypergeometric tests were used to score TCR-TCR, TCR-HLA and TCR-CMV co-occurrence, with a repertoire-size bias correction applied to TCR pairs. In a later analysis, false discovery rates were estimated by permuting HLA or CMV assignments 20 times. In a later analysis, co-occurring TCRs were grouped using DBSCAN, with TCRdist sequence similarity added in when clustering inside HLA-allele-positive subsets. Co-occurrence clustering excluded repertoires with fewer than 30,000 or more than 120,000 public chains, plus five with anomalous nucleotide sharing. This immuneACCESS table, as held by TCRdb, lists in-frame sequences with V and J called but not all clones. Of the missing ones, under half trace to an unresolved V gene in checked studies; the others have no known cause. The DNA gave D and trimming, while V, J and clone size come from that table. The sample table records fewer than 110,000 clones; 60% to 80% of these occur just once. Of the sample, 3.5% to 4.5% falls within the top ten clones.

Points the paper makes about the study in general: Presence/absence analyses assumed roughly uniform sequencing depth across donors, an assumption that may not hold. A few of the identified cytomegalovirus-associated TCR beta chains were confirmed in vitro to be specific for cytomegalovirus antigens. According to the authors, the approach could potentially be generalized to other disease states and immunological phenotypes. Cytomegalovirus status was reported to be diagnosed by the classifier with high specificity and sensitivity in both the original and validation cohorts. Some IMGT-functional V segments, including TRBV6-2 and TRBV6-3, could not be distinguished by the 87-base-pair reads and were therefore excluded. Assigning TCR associations to individual alleles was difficult when HLA alleles, especially DR and DQ, strongly co-occurred. The earlier analysis of a few hundred of the donors excluded approximately 17 rarely observed V segments, including chromosome 9 orphons, because counts were too low. Most CMV-associated TCR beta chains appeared to be HLA-restricted in a later analysis, and the HLA associations seemed to be driven largely by CMV exposure. While some public TCRs were present in many individuals, most TCR sequences turned up only very rarely across donors. In an earlier analysis of 450 to 750 of the donors, most TCR beta V segments appeared in productive rearrangements about 87% or about 30% of the time, broadly matching IMGT annotations. According to a later analysis, TCR association rates differed among HLA loci, with DRB1 alleles showing the most associated TCRs and HLA-C alleles showing the fewest. A group of highly shared sequence variants was considered likely to be a technical artifact of the sequencing pipeline. Correlated functional status among segregating V segments might be attributable to linkage disequilibrium, but an unknown experimental factor could not be ruled out. In the study, approximately 160 TCR beta chains were listed as associated with cytomegalovirus. Immune exposure information for the cohort was limited to CMV serostatus. According to a later genetic analysis, donors in an Asian-associated ancestry cluster had fewer N-insertions in productive TCRs than the approximately 650-donor mean. According to a later analysis, parvovirus B19, influenza, CMV and Epstein-Barr virus appeared linked to several top co-occurrence clusters. The cohort was sequenced for TCR beta chains only, and without alpha or paired-chain data the features that could be detected were limited. A later analysis associated 16,951 TCR beta sequences with specific HLA alleles at a false discovery rate of 0.05. A further reported finding was that TCR beta sequences accurately predicted the HLA-A and HLA-B alleles for most subjects in the first cohort. A later analysis found that HLA-associated TCR beta chains were more clonally expanded and had lower generation probabilities than equally common non-associated chains. HLA typing was unavailable for some donors at each locus, so association tests used only the typed subset. An association between a missense DCLRE1C variant and V-gene and J-gene trimming of TCR beta chains was found in a later genetic analysis and replicated in an independent cohort.

In total, approximately 690 healthy bone marrow donors made up the cohort. At the time of sampling, every cohort member was nominally healthy, though immune exposures that went unrecorded were likely present. The donor tested CMV seropositive, placing the donor among the 289 seropositive members of the cohort. A peripheral blood sample was provided by each donor, and peripheral blood mononuclear cells were used for TCR beta sequencing. The Qiagen DNeasy Blood Extraction Kit was used to extract genomic DNA from the blood cell samples. This receptor was identified in a man in his fifties in good health and CMV-seropositive. The sequence joins TRBV2 to TRBJ2-7, with 9 bases aligning to TRBD1. The sequencing sample was made of PBMCs. The encoded CDR3 is CASSEGGTGSYEQYF. In nucleotides, the sequence is TGTGCCAGCAGTGAGGGCGGGACAGGGAGCTACGAGCAGTACTTC.